This entry concerns a single T cell receptor beta chain. This sample is drawn from a study of blood T cell repertoires in COVID-19. Study-level information: Donors in the United States, Italy and Spain gave samples during acute or convalescent COVID-19.

The V gene lost 5 bases and the J gene lost 3 bases, with 11 bases spanning the gap. CDR3 size: 13 residues. Germline CDR1 SQVTM, CDR2 ANQGSEA. The method was immunoSEQ multiplex PCR; TCRdb's version includes in-frame clones alone and lacks a portion of them. The repertoire holds some 200,000 clones, with roughly 87% as singletons. The chain links TRBV29-1 to TRBJ2-1; D possibly corresponds to TRBD1 (5 bases). This receptor was taken from a man aged 55 to 70 with active or convalescent COVID-19. The specimen was peripheral blood. The CDR3 protein is CSVRGGHYNEQFF. The DNA of the CDR3 is TGCAGCGTTCGCGGCGGACACTACAATGAGCAGTTCTTC.